The rows below give T cell receptor beta chains drawn from one sample of a study of cytomegalovirus exposure and HLA in healthy donors. Generated by immunoSEQ multiplex PCR, the TCRdb table keeps only in-frame clones and is missing some. The top ten clones hold about 2.6% of a sample with roughly 180,000 clones, roughly 80% of them seen once. The specimen was PBMCs. These TCRs come from a female donor in good health and CMV-seronegative. The CDR3 runs from the conserved cysteine through the conserved F or W. Clone size is shown for a subset of rows, as once, few, many or a class of expanded clone.

V gene	clone size	J gene	CDR3 protein
TRBV9	.	TRBJ1-1	CASRSSGTEAFF
TRBV5-4	few	TRBJ2-3	CASSMKTGTANKLDTQYF
TRBV2	.	TRBJ2-4	CASRMNGQTKNIQYF
TRBV27	.	TRBJ2-3	CATTSLSTDTQYF
TRBV7-9	.	TRBJ2-4	CASSYVMGAGKNIQYF
TRBV2	.	TRBJ1-6	CASSEGRQSNSPLHF
TRBV9	.	TRBJ1-6	CASSVGPSGGGSPLHF
TRBV9	.	TRBJ2-3	CASSDPHRGTDTQYF
TRBV23-1	once	TRBJ2-7	CASSQSPGLYEQYF
TRBV28	.	TRBJ2-1	CASSSIARRSRREQFF
TRBV6-5	.	TRBJ1-1	CASSSQLQGGTEAFF
TRBV4-2	.	TRBJ2-1	CASRGGNEQFF
TRBV2	.	.	CAGEDRSYEQYF
TRBV5-1	.	TRBJ2-2	CASSLGATVINHGELFF
TRBV10-3	.	TRBJ1-5	CAISESNRINQPQHF
TRBV9	.	TRBJ2-1	CASSETSGKNNEQFF
TRBV27	.	TRBJ1-1	CASSLSWSNTEAFF
TRBV9	.	TRBJ2-3	CASSVNPAADTQYF
TRBV15	.	TRBJ2-1	CATSSTGVWNEQFF
TRBV7-9	.	TRBJ2-1	CSSSPSLAGGVDEQFF
TRBV15	few	TRBJ2-1	CATSPRTGGIEQFF
TRBV6-1	.	TRBJ2-2	CASSGAGTDNTGELFF
TRBV5-1	.	TRBJ1-5	CASSLWGQGVNQPQHF
TRBV5-6	.	TRBJ2-7	CASSLAGGDGEQYF
TRBV5-1	.	TRBJ2-5	CASSFRGRQETQYF
TRBV7-2	.	TRBJ1-3	CASSLGGGGPSGNTIYF
TRBV6-5	.	TRBJ2-5	CASSSTSAGRGETQYF
TRBV27	.	TRBJ1-2	CASRPLGQGGGYTF
TRBV30	few	TRBJ1-2	CAWTLTGADGYTF
TRBV15	few	TRBJ2-7	CATKLTGTSYEQYF
TRBV5-1	.	TRBJ1-5	CASSAGGNQPQHF
TRBV7-2	once	TRBJ1-3	CASSLAFGNTIYF
TRBV28	few	TRBJ1-5	CASREGPHQPQHF
TRBV29-1	.	TRBJ2-7	CSVELVHGYEQYF
TRBV7-9	.	TRBJ2-1	CSSSKSLAGSYNEQFF
TRBV7-3	.	TRBJ1-2	CASSLRGGLRYGYTF
TRBV9	.	TRBJ2-3	CASSFSPATDTQYF
TRBV12-5	.	TRBJ2-1	CASAPSGNEQFF
TRBV7-9	once	TRBJ2-7	CASSLMTGGDEQYF
TRBV7-8	.	TRBJ2-1	CASSAGLAGYNEQFF
TRBV15	.	TRBJ2-4	CATSRDSLAKNIQYF
TRBV29-1	.	TRBJ2-1	CSVEGFLAQGSYNEQFF
TRBV27	.	TRBJ1-1	CASRYRGANTEAFF
TRBV19	few	TRBJ2-1	CASSHDRYNEQFF
TRBV5-1	.	TRBJ2-3	CASSPGGTSGSDTQYF
TRBV7-8	.	TRBJ1-2	CASSPTGQGYGYTF
TRBV2	once	TRBJ1-3	CASTGRASVGNTIYF
TRBV18	.	TRBJ2-7	CASSPSGLALLQTPYEQYF